This entry lists 14 T cell receptor beta chains sequenced from one sample in a study of blood T cell repertoires in COVID-19. The table came from immunoSEQ multiplex PCR; TCRdb's copy has only in-frame clones and leaves some out. The profile shows roughly 200,000 clones, roughly 87% of them singletons. Sequences were obtained from PBMCs or T cells enriched from blood (not recorded which). The receptors shown here come from a woman aged 40 to 50 with acute COVID-19.

The V and J genes are TRBV6-2 or TRBV6-3 and TRBJ2-1; 12 bases map to TRBD2. Per germline, CDR1 MNHEY and CDR2 SVGEGT. The CDR3 loop spans 16 amino acids. V was pared by 6 bases and J by 4 bases, with 7 bases of the junction left unmatched. CDR3 loop: CASSRPSGGGYNEQFF. The CDR3 DNA sequence: TGTGCCAGCAGCAGACCTAGCGGGGGGGGGTACAATGAGCAGTTCTTC.

V usage is TRBV3-1 (or the pseudogene TRBV3-2) and J usage is TRBJ2-7; D is unclear. Germline-derived CDR1 and CDR2 are LGHDT and YNNKEL (reference sequence). V was pared by 1 base and J by 10 bases, with 11 bases between. The CDR3 extends over 12 amino acids. The CDR3 DNA follows: TGTGCCAGCAGCCAAGCAAAAGGCGGCCAGTACTTC. It translates to CASSQAKGGQYF.

The V call is TRBV30, the J call TRBJ1-4; D gene unclear. V was trimmed by 1 base and J by 5 bases, leaving 8 bases between them. Per the germline V gene, CDR1 is GTSNPN and CDR2 is SVGIG (reference sequence). CDR3 length: 13 amino acids. The CDR3 nucleotides read TGTGCCTGGAGTGAACAGCTAAATGAAAAACTGTTTTTT. It is translated as CAWSEQLNEKLFF.

The chain has TRBV11-2 and TRBJ2-4, with TRBD1 matching over 9 bases. The V gene end was trimmed by 3 bases and the J gene end by 4 bases; junction bases not matched to a gene: 7. The CDR3 is 16 residues long. CDR1 and CDR2 from the germline V gene are SGHAT and FQNNGV. The CDR3 here is CASSFPPGQGKNIQYF. CDR3 sequence (DNA): TGTGCCAGCAGCTTTCCCCCGGGACAGGGAAAAAACATTCAGTACTTC.

This rearrangement joins TRBV20-1 to TRBJ2-7, with D possibly TRBD2 on 6 matching bases. The CDR3 loop spans 15 amino acids. The V and J ends lost 3 bases and 2 bases respectively, with 17 bases between them. Germline-derived CDR1 and CDR2 are DFQATT and SNEGSKA (reference sequence). In nucleotides, the CDR3 is TGCAGTGCTAGTCCCCCGAGGAGGGCGGCCTACGAGCAGTACTTC. It codes for CSASPPRRAAYEQYF.

This chain connects TRBV11-2 to TRBJ2-6; tentatively, D is TRBD1 (6 bases). The CDR3 contains 18 residues. From germline, CDR1 is SGHAT and CDR2 FQNNGV. V dropped 0 bases and J dropped 0 bases, with 12 bases sitting between them. The CDR3 DNA reads as TGTGCCAGCAGCTTAGATCCGGGACACCTCTCTGGGGCCAACGTCCTGACTTTC. This translates into CASSLDPGHLSGANVLTF.

The chain links TRBV4-2 to TRBJ2-7; D unclear. Germline V gene data show CDR1 as LGHNA and CDR2 as YNFKEQ. This CDR3 region has 13 residues. Trimming pared 0 bases from V and 0 bases from J, leaving 3 bases between. Here the CDR3 reads CASSQEASYEQYF. The CDR3 nucleotides are TGTGCCAGCAGCCAAGAAGCCTCCTACGAGCAGTACTTC.

The chain links TRBV19 to TRBJ1-5; D might be TRBD1 (5 bases). Between the trimmed V and J ends, which lost 1 base and 0 bases, there was a span of 7 bases. CDR1 is LNHDA and CDR2 is SQIVND in the germline V gene (reference sequence). The CDR3 contains 15 residues. Here the CDR3 reads CASSIGQISNQPQHF. The DNA for the CDR3 is TGTGCCAGTAGTATAGGACAGATTAGCAATCAGCCCCAGCATTTT.

This chain uses TRBV5-1 with TRBJ2-7; tentative D call: TRBD2 (5 bases). The CDR3 has 14 amino acids. Per germline, CDR1 SGHRS and CDR2 YFSETQ. The ends were cut back, 2 bases at V and 3 bases at J, with 12 bases in the middle. For the CDR3, the DNA is TGCGCCAGCAGCTTTGGAACTAGTAGCTACGAGCAGTACTTC. It specifies CASSFGTSSYEQYF. Based on the CDR3 plus reference TRBV5-1 and TRBJ2-7, the full variable domain is KAGVTQTPRYLIKTRGQQVTLSCSPISGHRSVSWYQQTPGQGLQFLFEYFSETQRNKGNFPGRFSGRQFSNSRSEMNVSTLELGDSALYLCASSFGTSSYEQYFGPGTRLTVT.

This chain uses TRBV11-2 with TRBJ2-3, with 7 bases that match TRBD2. This CDR3 is 17 amino acids long. Trimming removed 1 base from V and 2 bases from J; junction bases left unmatched: 9. Germline lookup yields CDR1 SGHAT and CDR2 FQNNGV. This CDR3 reads CASSLGPRGVNTDTQYF. The CDR3 DNA reads as TGTGCCAGCAGCTTAGGCCCACGGGGGGTGAACACAGATACGCAGTATTTT.

This clone was found once. This chain uses TRBV6-1 with TRBJ1-5, with 9 bases fitting TRBD1. Germline CDR1 is MNHNS and CDR2 is SASEGT. The CDR3 has 14 amino acids. V trimming: 2 bases; J trimming: 6 bases; junction bases outside the gene matches: 2. This CDR3 reads CASSEKQGAQPQHF. The CDR3 DNA reads TGTGCCAGCAGTGAAAAACAGGGGGCTCAGCCCCAGCATTTT.

The chain links TRBV5-4 to TRBJ1-6; TRBD1 is a possible D gene (5 bases). The CDR3 is made up of 16 amino acids. Deletions cut 0 bases from V and 0 bases from J, with 7 bases between. Germline CDR1 is SGHNT and CDR2 is YYREEE (reference sequence). The CDR3 nucleotides are TGTGCCAGCAGCTTGGGAACAGGCTCCTATAATTCACCCCTCCACTTT. It is translated as CASSLGTGSYNSPLHF. The full variable domain, rest sourced from reference TRBV5-4 and TRBJ1-6, is ETGVTQSPTHLIKTRGQQVTLRCSSQSGHNTVSWYQQALGQGPQFIFQYYREEENGRGNFPPRFSGLQFPNYSSELNVNALELDDSALYLCASSLGTGSYNSPLHFGNGTRLTVT.

The V gene is TRBV7-8, the J gene TRBJ2-5, with D perhaps TRBD1 (5 bases). Germline V gene data show CDR1 as SGHVS and CDR2 as FQNEAQ. The CDR3 contains 17 residues. Between the trimmed V and J ends, which lost 2 bases and 5 bases, there was a span of 21 bases. The CDR3 spells CASSLPLAGLRDETQYF. CDR3 sequence (DNA): TGTGCCAGCAGCTTACCACTCGCAGGGCTTCGCGATGAGACCCAGTACTTC.

The V gene is TRBV5-6, the J gene TRBJ2-7, with D uncertain. CDR3 length: 12 residues. Trimming pared 2 bases from V and 3 bases from J, leaving 6 bases between. The germline V gene has CDR1 SGHDT and CDR2 YYEEEE. The CDR3 nucleotides read TGTGCCAGCAGCTTTGGAGTCTACGAGCAGTACTTC. This codes for CASSFGVYEQYF.